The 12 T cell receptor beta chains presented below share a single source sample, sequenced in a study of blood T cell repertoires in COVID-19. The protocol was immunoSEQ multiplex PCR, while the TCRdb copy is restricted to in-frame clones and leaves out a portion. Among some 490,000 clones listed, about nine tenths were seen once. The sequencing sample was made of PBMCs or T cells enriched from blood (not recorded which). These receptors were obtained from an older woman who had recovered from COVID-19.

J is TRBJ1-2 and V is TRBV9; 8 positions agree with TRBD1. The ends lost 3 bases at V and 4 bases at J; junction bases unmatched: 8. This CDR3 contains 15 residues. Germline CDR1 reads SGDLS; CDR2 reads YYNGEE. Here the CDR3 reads CASSATGGRGYGYTF. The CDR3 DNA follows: TGTGCCAGCAGCGCAACAGGGGGTCGGGGCTATGGCTACACCTTC. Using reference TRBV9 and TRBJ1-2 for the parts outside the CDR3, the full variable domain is DSGVTQTPKHLITATGQRVTLRCSPRSGDLSVYWYQQSLDQGLQFLIQYYNGEERAKGNILERFSAQQFPDLHSELNLSSLELGDSALYFCASSATGGRGYGYTFGSGTRLTVV.

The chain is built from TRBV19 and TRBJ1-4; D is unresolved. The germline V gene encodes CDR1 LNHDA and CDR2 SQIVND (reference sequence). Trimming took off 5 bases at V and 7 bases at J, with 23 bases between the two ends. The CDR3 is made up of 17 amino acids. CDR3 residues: CASSWEQGGLDGEKLFF. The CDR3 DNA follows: TGTGCCAGTAGTTGGGAGCAAGGCGGTCTGGACGGTGAAAAACTGTTTTTT.

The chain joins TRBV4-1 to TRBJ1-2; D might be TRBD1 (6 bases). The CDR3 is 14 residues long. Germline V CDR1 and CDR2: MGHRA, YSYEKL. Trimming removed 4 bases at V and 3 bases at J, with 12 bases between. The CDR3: CASSPGAGDYGYTF. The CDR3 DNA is TGCGCCAGCAGCCCAGGGGCGGGGGACTATGGCTACACCTTC.

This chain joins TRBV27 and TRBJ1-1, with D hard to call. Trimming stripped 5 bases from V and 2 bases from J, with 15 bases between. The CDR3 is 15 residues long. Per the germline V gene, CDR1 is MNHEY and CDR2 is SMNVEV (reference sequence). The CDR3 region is CASSTYLRDNTEAFF. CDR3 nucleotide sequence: TGTGCCAGCAGTACCTATTTGAGGGATAACACTGAAGCTTTCTTT.

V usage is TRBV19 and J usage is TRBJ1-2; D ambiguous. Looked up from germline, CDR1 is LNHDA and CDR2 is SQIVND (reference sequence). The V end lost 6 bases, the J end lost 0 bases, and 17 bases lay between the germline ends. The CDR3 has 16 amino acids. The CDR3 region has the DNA TGTGCCAGTAGCTCCCCTATCAGGCCAGCTAACTATGGCTACACCTTC. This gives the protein CASSSPIRPANYGYTF.

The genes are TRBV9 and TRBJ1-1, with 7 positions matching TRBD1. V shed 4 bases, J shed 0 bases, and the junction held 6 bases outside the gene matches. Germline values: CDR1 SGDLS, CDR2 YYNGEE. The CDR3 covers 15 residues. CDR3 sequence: CASSRQGGMNTEAFF. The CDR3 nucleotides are TGTGCCAGCAGCCGACAGGGTGGGATGAACACTGAAGCTTTCTTT.

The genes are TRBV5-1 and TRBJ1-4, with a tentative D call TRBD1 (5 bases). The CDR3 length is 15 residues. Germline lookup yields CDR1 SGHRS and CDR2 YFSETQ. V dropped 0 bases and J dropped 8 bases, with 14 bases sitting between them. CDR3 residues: CASSLEQGFGEKLFF. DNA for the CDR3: TGCGCCAGCAGCTTGGAGCAGGGCTTTGGGGAAAAACTGTTTTTT.

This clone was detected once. CDR3 residues: CASSRQGLSNEQFF. The CDR3 region has the DNA TGTGCCAGCTCACGACAGGGGCTCAGCAATGAGCAGTTCTTC. The rearrangement joins TRBV18 to TRBJ2-1; 8 bases agree with TRBD1. J was trimmed by 6 bases and V by 4 bases; bases with no gene match: 5. Germline CDR1 is KGHSH and CDR2 is LQKENI. The CDR3 is made up of 14 amino acids.

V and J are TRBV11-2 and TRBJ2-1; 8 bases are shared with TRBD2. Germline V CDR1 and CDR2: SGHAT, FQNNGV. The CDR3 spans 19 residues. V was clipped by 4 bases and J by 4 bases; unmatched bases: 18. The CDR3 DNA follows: TGTGCCAGCAGCTCAGGAGGATCGGGGGGGGCACTACTTTACAATGAGCAGTTCTTC. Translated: CASSSGGSGGALLYNEQFF.

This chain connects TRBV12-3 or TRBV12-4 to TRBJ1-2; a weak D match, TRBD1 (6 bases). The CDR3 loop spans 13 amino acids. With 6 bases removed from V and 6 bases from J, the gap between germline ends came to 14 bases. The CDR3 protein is CASRYTQGNGYTF. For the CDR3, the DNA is TGTGCCAGCAGGTATACACAGGGAAATGGCTACACCTTC.

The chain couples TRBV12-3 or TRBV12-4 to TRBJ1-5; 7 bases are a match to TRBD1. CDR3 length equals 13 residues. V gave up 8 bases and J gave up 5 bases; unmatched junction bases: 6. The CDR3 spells CASRQGVDQPQHF. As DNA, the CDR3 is TGTGCCAGCCGACAGGGAGTTGATCAGCCCCAGCATTTT.

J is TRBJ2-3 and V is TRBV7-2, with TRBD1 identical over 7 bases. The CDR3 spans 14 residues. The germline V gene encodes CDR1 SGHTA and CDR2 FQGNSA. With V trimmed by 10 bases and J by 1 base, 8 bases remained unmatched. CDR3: CAIGRQGGTDTQYF. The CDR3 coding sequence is TGTGCCATAGGGCGACAGGGCGGCACAGATACGCAGTATTTT.